This TCR beta chain was profiled in a study of prognosis after radiotherapy for stage I lung cancer (dated by TCRdb to about 2021). For the study in its entirety: Fewer than 20 stage I NSCLC patients were enrolled in Nanjing, China, between April 2018 and January 2019. All patients were regarded as medically inoperable, because of comorbidities in about eleven patients and refusal of surgery in more than 5 patients. Using image-guided IMRT or VMAT, SBRT was delivered in 3 to 5 fractions at a biologically effective dose of at least 100 Gy. The study sequenced around 40 blood samples from approximately 20 patients, one before and one after SBRT per patient. Peripheral blood TCR beta repertoires were profiled in stage I NSCLC patients before and after stereotactic body radiotherapy, and the repertoires were related to distant failure. Of the enrolled patients, fourteen had newly diagnosed primary stage I lung tumors, while a few had oligometastatic NSCLC following surgical resection of the primary tumor. On tumor histology, twelve patients had adenocarcinoma and several had squamous cell carcinoma. Concurrent therapy was not administered to any patient alongside SBRT. Four of the 19 patients developed distant metastases after SBRT, at a median of around seven months; the other 15 showed no significant progression. The cohort included about a dozen men and over 5 women, with a median age of almost 75 years and a range of about 50 to 90 years.

Two rounds of multiplex PCR were performed to amplify the TCR beta CDR3 region from genomic DNA. The first PCR round used primers specific to each TRBV and TRBJ gene, and the primer sequences were filed in Chinese patent CN105087789A. Universal primers were used in the second round of PCR. The Roche High Pure PCR Template Preparation Kit was used to extract genomic DNA from frozen PBMCs. Paired-end sequencing with 151 bp reads was performed on the libraries using an Illumina HiSeq 3000. Per the original workflow: Raw reads lacking the multiplex PCR primer sequences were removed with CutAdapt. Using PEAR, the high-quality paired reads were merged into contigs. TRB V, D and J gene segments were assigned to each contig with MiXCR by alignment to reference sequences. CDR3 sequences were clustered by base quality and sequence similarity to remove sequencing errors. Shannon entropy, normalized by the natural log of the productive TCR sequence number, served as the measure of diversity. One minus Shannon entropy divided by the natural log of the number of unique clonotypes was used as the definition of clonality. Progression-free survival cut-offs for repertoire metrics were chosen using the Youden index of ROC curves, with analyses run in R 3.5.3. Using fastp trimming at Q25 and MiXCR clonotype assembly, TCRdb reanalyzed the public sequencing data and kept in-frame beta chains. Entries that share a CDR3 protein sequence are merged under the most common genes and DNA. These V and J calls originate from TCRdb's pipeline instead of the authors' own analysis. The table for this sample lists 20,000 to 30,000 distinct CDR3 sequences; approximately 40% of them were counted only once. The top ten clonotypes cover approximately 21% of the sample.

This clonotype was observed many times. No antigen is known for it. There are no base qualities to consult, and no much larger clone falls within one base. A history of other malignancies or of prior chemotherapy or radiotherapy was absent in all patients, and node-negative disease was shown on CT and PET/CT in all patients. At each of the two time points, 6 to 7 milliliters of peripheral venous blood were collected into EDTA tubes. Ficoll-Paque Plus density-gradient centrifugation was used to isolate PBMCs. Immediately after collection, samples were stored at -80 degrees C until analysis. The CDR3, from cysteine to phenylalanine, totals 13 residues. Only CDR3 DNA is held: 39 bases, read in frame from base 1. Trimming costs V 0 bases and J 1 base, and their ends lie 5 bases apart. The germline V gene (reference sequence) sets CDR1 to DFQATT and CDR2 to SNEGSKA. General study outcomes and caveats: A decrease in unique TCR clone counts was observed after SBRT (median around 9,800 before versus some 6,900 after; Wilcoxon paired P=0.011). All reported P values were unadjusted for multiple comparisons. The study was limited by the small cohort and short follow-up, and independent validation of the study findings is required. No determination of tumor specificity was made for expanded TCR clones. Post-SBRT Shannon entropy and its change from baseline were lower in patients who developed distant metastases; baseline Shannon entropy was not associated with metastases. Differences in TRBV and TRBJ usage frequencies by metastasis status were reportedly observed in two V genes at baseline and in nine V and two J genes after SBRT.

This sequence originates from a donor aged 50 or older with non-small cell lung cancer. The specimen comprised PBMCs, sampled before or after stereotactic body radiation therapy (not recorded which). This sequence uses TRBV20-1 and TRBJ2-3, with the D gene not confidently named. The DNA sequence follows: TGCAGTGCTAGAGATGTCCGCACAGATACGCAGTATTTT. This sequence encodes CSARDVRTDTQYF.